The clone carrying this TCR beta chain was detected a few times. The data belong to a study of T cells of healthy individuals. TCRdb independently ran MiXCR on the 5' RACE reads; one entry per CDR3 protein. This table holds around 63,000 distinct CDR3 sequences, about 17% found once. Germline assignment: CDR1 LGHNA and CDR2 YNFKEQ. The CDR3 sequence is 14 residues long. V shed 3 bases and J shed 4 bases, with 9 bases lying between them. This sequence originates from a human donor in good health. The chain recombines TRBV4-2 with TRBJ2-2; no definite D call. The CDR3 DNA reads as TGTGCCAGCAGCCACGGACCGAGCACCGGGGAGCTGTTTTTT. Protein sequence: CASSHGPSTGELFF.